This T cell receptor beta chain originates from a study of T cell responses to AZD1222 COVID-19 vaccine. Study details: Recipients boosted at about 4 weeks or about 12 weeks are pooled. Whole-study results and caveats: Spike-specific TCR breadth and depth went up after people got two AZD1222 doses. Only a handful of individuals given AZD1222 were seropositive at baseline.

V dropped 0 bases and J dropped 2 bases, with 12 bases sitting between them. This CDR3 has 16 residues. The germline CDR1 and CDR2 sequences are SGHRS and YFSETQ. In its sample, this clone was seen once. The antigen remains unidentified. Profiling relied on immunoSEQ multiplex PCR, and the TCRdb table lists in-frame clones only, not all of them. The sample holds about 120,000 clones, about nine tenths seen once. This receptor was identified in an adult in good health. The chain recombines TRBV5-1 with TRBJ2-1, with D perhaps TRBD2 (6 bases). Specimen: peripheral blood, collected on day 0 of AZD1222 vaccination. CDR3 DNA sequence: TGCGCCAGCAGCTTGGGTCAGACTAGGACCTACAATGAGCAGTTCTTC. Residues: CASSLGQTRTYNEQFF.